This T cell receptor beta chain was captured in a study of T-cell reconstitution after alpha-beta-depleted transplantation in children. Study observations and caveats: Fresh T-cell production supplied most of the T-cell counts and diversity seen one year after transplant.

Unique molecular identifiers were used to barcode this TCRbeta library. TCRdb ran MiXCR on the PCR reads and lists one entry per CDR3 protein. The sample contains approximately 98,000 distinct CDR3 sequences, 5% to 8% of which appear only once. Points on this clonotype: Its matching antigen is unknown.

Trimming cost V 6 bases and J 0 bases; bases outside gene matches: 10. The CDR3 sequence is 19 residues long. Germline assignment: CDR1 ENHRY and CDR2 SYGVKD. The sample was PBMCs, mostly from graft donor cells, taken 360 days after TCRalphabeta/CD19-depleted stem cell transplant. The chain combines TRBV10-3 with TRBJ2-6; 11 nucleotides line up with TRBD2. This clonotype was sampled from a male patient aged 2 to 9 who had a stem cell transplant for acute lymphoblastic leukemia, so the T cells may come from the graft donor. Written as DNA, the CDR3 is TGTGCCATCAGACCCCATGGGACTAGCGGTTACTCTGGGGCCAACGTCCTGACTTTC. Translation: CAIRPHGTSGYSGANVLTF.